This TCR beta chain was sequenced during a study of OX40 agonist ivuxolimab in advanced cancers. Study-wide results and limits: Expanded clones were, on average, more numerous in CD8+ T cells than in CD4+.

The CDR3 consists of 13 residues. Profiled with immunoSEQ multiplex PCR; TCRdb holds only in-frame clones, not every one. The sample includes approximately 66,000 clones, 85% of them seen just once. This clone appeared once. Its target is not known. The sequenced sample was CD4+ or CD8+ T cells sorted from blood, obtained in a trial of the OX40 agonist ivuxolimab. J is TRBJ2-7 and V is TRBV21-1; the table calls TRBD1, which could not be checked here. TRBV21-1 is a pseudogene. This receptor was obtained from an adult with an advanced solid tumor such as melanoma, head and neck, liver or kidney cancer. The CDR3 loop is CASSKGHLYEQYF. As DNA, the CDR3 is TGTGCCAGCAGCAAAGGACACCTCTACGAGCAGTACTTC.